The clone carrying this T cell receptor (beta chain) was seen repeatedly, ten times or more. CDR1 is DFQATT, CDR2 SNEGSKA, per germline (reference sequence). The CDR3 has 12 residues. The V gene lost 5 bases and the J gene lost 3 bases, with 9 bases spanning the gap. CD8+CD57+ cell expansion, shown by flow cytometry, had occurred in the patients selected for sequencing. This record belongs to a study of CD8+CD57+ T cells in acquired aplastic anemia. Genomic DNA provided the template from which TCR beta VDJ and CDR3 profiles were obtained. TCRdb used MiXCR to reprocess the reads, holding one entry per CDR3 protein. The sample lists about 160,000 distinct CDR3 sequences; roughly 48% were seen once.

This chain links TRBV20-1 with TRBJ2-3; D gene ambiguous. Sequencing used sorted CD4+, CD8+, or CD8+CD57+ T cells (not recorded which) from PBMCs. The receptor was isolated from a human donor with aplastic anemia. The CDR3 DNA reads as TGCAGTGCTTCTCCAGAGACAGATACGCAGTATTTT. Translating it yields CSASPETDTQYF.